This is a list of T cell receptor beta chains from one sample in a study of T cell responses to AZD1222 COVID-19 vaccine. Produced via immunoSEQ multiplex PCR; TCRdb's table is partial and in-frame only. Here the sample spans around 130,000 clones, about 86% being singletons. Source: peripheral blood, taken on day 0 of AZD1222 vaccination. These TCRs come from an adult in good health. CDR3s include the opening cysteine and the closing phenylalanine or tryptophan. The D gene is left open where the match is weak.

V gene	D gene	J gene	CDR3 protein	CDR3 DNA
TRBV7-9	TRBD2	TRBJ2-3	CASALRSSGYTDTQYF	TGTGCCAGCGCCCTAAGGTCTAGCGGATACACAGATACGCAGTATTTT
TRBV27	NA	TRBJ2-2	CASRTFQPNTGELFF	TGTGCCAGCAGGACTTTCCAGCCGAACACCGGGGAGCTGTTTTTT
TRBV23-1	NA	TRBJ1-4	CASSHLLHGRGTNEKLFF	TGCGCCAGCAGTCACCTACTTCATGGGCGGGGGACTAATGAAAAACTGTTTTTT
TRBV10-2	TRBD1	TRBJ1-5	CASSDQGASNQPQHF	TGCGCCAGCAGTGATCAGGGGGCTAGCAATCAGCCCCAGCATTTT
TRBV5-4	NA	TRBJ2-5	CASSLVAARETQYF	TGTGCCAGCAGCTTGGTAGCGGCTCGGGAGACCCAGTACTTC
TRBV27	TRBD2	TRBJ2-7	CASTRGLAGGWEQYF	TGTGCCAGCACCCGCGGACTAGCGGGAGGCTGGGAGCAGTACTTC
TRBV7-3	TRBD1	TRBJ2-2	CASSAGTGTGELFF	TGTGCCAGCAGCGCGGGGACAGGCACCGGGGAGCTGTTTTTT
TRBV5-1	NA	TRBJ1-4	CASSRSQGSNEKLFF	TGCGCCAGCAGCCGATCCCAGGGCTCTAATGAAAAACTGTTTTTT
TRBV7-9	NA	TRBJ2-5	CASTPHPLETQYF	TGTGCCAGCACCCCTCACCCCCTAGAGACCCAGTACTTC
TRBV5-5	NA	TRBJ1-2	CASRDRLGVYGYTF	TGTGCCAGCAGGGATCGATTGGGAGTTTATGGCTACACCTTC
TRBV28	NA	TRBJ2-7	CASSSPRGFGNYEQYF	TGTGCCAGCAGTTCTCCTCGTGGGTTCGGTAACTACGAGCAGTACTTC
TRBV13	TRBD1	TRBJ2-2	CASSPIPRDRGIIGELFF	TGTGCCAGCAGCCCCATCCCCAGGGACAGGGGGATAATCGGGGAGCTGTTTTTT